The clone carrying this T cell receptor beta chain was found a few times. What it recognizes is unknown. This sample was included in a study of human T cells and chemical hapten exposure. About the study: Variability of per-sample TCR yields stemmed mainly from small differences in pooled library volume.

Each cDNA molecule in the library carried unique molecular identifiers. Original processing methods: The median was around 100,000 TCRs per sample, ranging roughly 20,000 to 750,000. MiXCR, run by TCRdb on the RACE reads, gives a single entry per CDR3 protein. TCRdb, rather than the study authors, made the V and J calls. There are some 78,000 distinct CDR3 sequences in the sample; about 9% occur only once, and 1.5% to 1.7% lies in the top ten. The CDR3 length is 12 residues. Trimming shortened V by 5 bases and J by 7 bases, and 9 bases separated the two germline ends. Stated time point: healthy volunteer bleed at 6 weeks. Whole blood that had not been fractionated was the source of extracted total RNA. Points from the study as a whole: No change in TCRs above 1 in 1000 frequency was produced by DPC sensitization.

Specimen: whole blood. The genes are TRBV12-3 or TRBV12-4 and TRBJ1-5; no reliable D call. This clonotype was obtained from a male donor in good health. Some clones in this sample may be carry-over from other donors' samples. The CDR3 here is CASSKQAQPQHF. In DNA, the CDR3 is TGTGCCAGCAGTAAACAAGCGCAGCCCCAGCATTTT.